The TCR beta chain described here comes from a study of cytomegalovirus exposure and HLA in healthy donors. For the study at large: A data release that came early held 75 million to 85 million unique TCRs from HLA-typed donors. Study-level findings and limits: With high specificity and sensitivity, the classifier reportedly diagnosed cytomegalovirus status. Across donors, presence/absence analyses took sequencing depth to be roughly uniform.

The V end was cut by 3 bases, the J end by 2 bases, with 13 bases between. Germline V gives CDR1 SGHVS, CDR2 FNYEAQ. The CDR3 spans 16 residues. A remark on this clone: The antigen remains undetermined.

The PCR used 60 Vbeta and 13 Jbeta primers. Assay used: immunoSEQ multiplex PCR; TCRdb lists only in-frame clones, some missing. The table records 180,000 or so clones, around 79% of them present only once. This chain connects TRBV7-6 to TRBJ2-2; TRBD1 is a possible D gene (7 bases). The receptor comes from a middle-aged man in good health and CMV-seropositive. Sequencing was performed on PBMCs. The chain's CDR3 is CASSLFQGGNTGELFF. For the CDR3, the DNA is TGTGCCAGCAGCTTGTTCCAGGGGGGAAACACCGGGGAGCTGTTTTTT.